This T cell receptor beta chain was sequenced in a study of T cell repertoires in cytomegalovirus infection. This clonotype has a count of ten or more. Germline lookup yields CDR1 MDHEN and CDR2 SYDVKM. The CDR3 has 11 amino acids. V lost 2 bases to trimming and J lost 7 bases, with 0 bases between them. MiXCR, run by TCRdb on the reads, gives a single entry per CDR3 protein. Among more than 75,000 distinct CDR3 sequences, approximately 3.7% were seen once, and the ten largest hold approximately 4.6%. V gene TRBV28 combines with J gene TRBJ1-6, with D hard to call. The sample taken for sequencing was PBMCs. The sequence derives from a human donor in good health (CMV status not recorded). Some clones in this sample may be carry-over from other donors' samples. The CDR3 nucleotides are TGTGCCAGCAGTTTAAATTCACCCCTCCACTTT. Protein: CASSLNSPLHF.